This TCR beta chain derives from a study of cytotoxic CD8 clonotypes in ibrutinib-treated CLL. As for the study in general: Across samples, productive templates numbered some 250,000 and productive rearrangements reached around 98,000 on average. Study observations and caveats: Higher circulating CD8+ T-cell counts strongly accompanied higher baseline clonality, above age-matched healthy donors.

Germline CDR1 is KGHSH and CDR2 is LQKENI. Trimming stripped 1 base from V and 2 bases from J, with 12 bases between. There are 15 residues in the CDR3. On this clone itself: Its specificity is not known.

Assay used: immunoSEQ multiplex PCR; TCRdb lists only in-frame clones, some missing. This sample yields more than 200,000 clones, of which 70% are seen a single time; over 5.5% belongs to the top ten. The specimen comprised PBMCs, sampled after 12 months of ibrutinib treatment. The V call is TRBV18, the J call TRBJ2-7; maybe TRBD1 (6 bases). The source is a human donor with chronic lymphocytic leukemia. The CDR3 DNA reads TGTGCCAGCTCACCACAGGACAGTCGGACCTACGAGCAGTACTTC. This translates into CASSPQDSRTYEQYF.